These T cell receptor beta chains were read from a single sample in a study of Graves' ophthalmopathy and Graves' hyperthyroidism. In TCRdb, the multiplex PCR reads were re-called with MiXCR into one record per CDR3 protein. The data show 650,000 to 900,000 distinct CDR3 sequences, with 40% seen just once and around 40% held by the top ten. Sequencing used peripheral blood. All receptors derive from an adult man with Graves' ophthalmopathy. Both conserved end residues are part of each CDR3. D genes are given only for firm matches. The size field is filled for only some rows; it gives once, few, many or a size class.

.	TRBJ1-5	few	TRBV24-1	CATSALTGDQPQHF	TGTGCCACCAGTGCCCTTACGGGGGATCAGCCCCAGCATTTT
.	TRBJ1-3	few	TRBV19	CASSQGKTGNTIYF	TGTGCCAGTAGTCAGGGGAAAACTGGAAACACCATATATTTT
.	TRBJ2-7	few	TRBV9	CASSVAPGTYEQYF	TGTGCCAGCAGCGTAGCCCCGGGGACCTACGAGCAGTACTTC
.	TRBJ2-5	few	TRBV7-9	CASSLDRGSETQYF	TGTGCCAGCAGCTTAGACCGGGGTTCGGAGACCCAGTACTTC
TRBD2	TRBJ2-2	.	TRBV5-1	CATPREEGTGELFF	TGCGCCACCCCCCGGGAGGAAGGCACCGGGGAGCTGTTTTTT
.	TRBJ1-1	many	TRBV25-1	CASSRLGGDTEAFF	TGTGCCAGCAGTAGACTGGGGGGGGACACTGAAGCTTTCTTT
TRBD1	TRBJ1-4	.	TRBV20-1	CSAIETGAANEKLFF	TGCAGTGCTATCGAGACAGGGGCGGCTAATGAAAAACTGTTTTTT
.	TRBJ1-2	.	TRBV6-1	CASSVSVTHGYTF	TGTGCCAGCAGTGTATCGGTCACCCATGGCTACACCTTC
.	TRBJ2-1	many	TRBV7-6	CASSLSQINEQFF	TGTGCCAGCAGCTTGTCCCAGATCAATGAGCAGTTCTTC
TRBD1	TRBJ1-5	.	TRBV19	CASTVQGSHQPQHF	TGTGCCAGTACCGTACAGGGGAGCCATCAGCCCCAGCATTTT
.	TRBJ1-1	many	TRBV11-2	CASRDKQNTEAFF	TGTGCCAGCAGGGACAAACAAAACACTGAAGCTTTCTTT
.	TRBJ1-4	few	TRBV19	CASRTGHTTNEKLFF	TGTGCCAGTAGAACGGGACATACAACTAATGAAAAACTGTTTTTT
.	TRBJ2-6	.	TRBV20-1	CSATDSLGVLTF	TGCAGTGCCACTGACAGCTTAGGCGTCCTGACTTTC
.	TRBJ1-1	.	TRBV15	CATSRRGSEAFF	TGTGCCACCAGCAGAAGGGGATCTGAAGCTTTCTTT
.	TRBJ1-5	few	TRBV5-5	CASSLEWALEPQHF	TGTGCCAGCAGCTTGGAGTGGGCTTTGGAGCCCCAGCATTTT
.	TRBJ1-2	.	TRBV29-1	CSVKPTGFDYGYTF	TGCAGCGTTAAGCCTACAGGGTTTGACTATGGCTACACCTTC
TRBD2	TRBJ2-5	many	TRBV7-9	CASSLASSASGQETQYF	TGTGCCAGCAGCTTAGCGAGTTCAGCTAGCGGGCAAGAGACCCAGTACTTC
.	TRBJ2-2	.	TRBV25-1	CASRPSVNTGELFF	TGTGCCAGCAGACCTAGCGTAAACACCGGGGAGCTGTTTTTT
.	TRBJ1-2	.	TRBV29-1	CSVDVGSIGYTF	TGCAGCGTTGATGTTGGGTCGATTGGCTACACCTTC
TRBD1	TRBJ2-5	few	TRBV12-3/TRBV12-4	CASSLEGAETQYF	TGTGCCAGCAGTTTAGAGGGGGCCGAGACCCAGTACTTC
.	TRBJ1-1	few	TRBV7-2	CASSLVGASNTEAFF	TGTGCCAGCAGCTTAGTTGGGGCCTCGAACACTGAAGCTTTCTTT
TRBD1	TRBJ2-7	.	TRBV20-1	CSARDSDRGRYEQYF	TGCAGTGCTAGAGATTCCGACAGGGGCCGATACGAGCAGTACTTC
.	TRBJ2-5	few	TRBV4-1	CASSQDMETQYF	TGCGCCAGCAGCCAAGATATGGAGACCCAGTACTTC
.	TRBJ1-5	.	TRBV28	CASSSGINQPQHF	TGTGCCAGCAGTTCAGGGATAAATCAGCCCCAGCATTTT
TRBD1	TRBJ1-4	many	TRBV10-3	CAISATGDEKLFF	TGTGCCATCAGTGCGACAGGGGACGAAAAACTGTTTTTT
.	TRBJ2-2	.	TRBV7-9	CASTDSNTGELFF	TGTGCCAGCACGGACTCGAACACCGGGGAGCTGTTTTTT
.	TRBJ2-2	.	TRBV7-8	CASSQDSNVLNTGELFF	TGTGCCAGCAGCCAAGACTCTAATGTCCTGAACACCGGGGAGCTGTTTTTT
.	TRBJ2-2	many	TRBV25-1	CASSLSRELFF	TGTGCCAGCAGTTTATCGAGGGAGCTGTTTTTT
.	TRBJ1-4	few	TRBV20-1	CSALTVEKLFF	TGCAGTGCTTTGACAGTGGAAAAACTGTTTTTT
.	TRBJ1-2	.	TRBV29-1	CSAAGIGVAHGYTF	TGCAGCGCCGCCGGGATAGGGGTGGCCCATGGCTACACCTTC
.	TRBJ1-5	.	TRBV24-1	CATSAQGPNQPQHF	TGTGCCACCAGCGCGCAGGGTCCCAATCAGCCCCAGCATTTT
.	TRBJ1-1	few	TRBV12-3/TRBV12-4	CASIGLAAEAFF	TGTGCCAGCATAGGTCTGGCTGCTGAAGCTTTCTTT
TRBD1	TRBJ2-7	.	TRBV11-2	CASSSGQGASEQHF	TGTGCCAGCAGCTCCGGACAGGGGGCCAGCGAGCAGCACTTC
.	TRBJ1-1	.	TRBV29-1	CSVVPQAEAFF	TGCAGCGTCGTACCTCAAGCTGAAGCTTTCTTT
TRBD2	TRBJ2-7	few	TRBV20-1	CSARDNRAGGLSYEQYF	TGCAGTGCTAGAGATAATCGGGCGGGGGGGCTCTCCTACGAGCAGTACTTC
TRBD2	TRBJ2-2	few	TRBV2	CASSLEGSGYTGELFF	TGTGCCAGCAGTCTAGAGGGTAGCGGGTACACCGGGGAGCTGTTTTTT
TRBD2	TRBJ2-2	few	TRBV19	CASAGRANTGELFF	TGTGCCAGCGCGGGGAGGGCGAACACCGGGGAGCTGTTTTTT
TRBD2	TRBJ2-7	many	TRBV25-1	CASRRTSGSGYEQYF	TGTGCCAGCAGGAGGACTAGCGGGAGTGGGTACGAGCAGTACTTC
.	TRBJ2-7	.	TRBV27	CASSLTVRNSYEQYF	TGTGCCAGCAGTTTGACTGTTAGGAACTCCTACGAGCAGTACTTC
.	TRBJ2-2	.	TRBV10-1	CASSERASGTGELFF	TGCGCCAGCAGTGAACGAGCCTCGGGCACCGGGGAGCTGTTTTTT
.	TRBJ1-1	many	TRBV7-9	CASRREKNTEAFF	TGTGCCAGCCGAAGGGAGAAGAACACTGAAGCTTTCTTT
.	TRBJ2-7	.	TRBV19	CASSMGEPYEQYF	TGTGCCAGTAGTATGGGGGAACCCTACGAGCAGTACTTC
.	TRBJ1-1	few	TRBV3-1	CASSHPQAGPEAFF	TGTGCCAGCAGCCACCCCCAGGCGGGTCCTGAAGCTTTCTTT
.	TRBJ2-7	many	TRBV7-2	CASSETASYEQYF	TGTGCCAGCAGCGAGACAGCCTCCTACGAGCAGTACTTC
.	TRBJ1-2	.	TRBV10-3	CASSYSPGTNYGYTF	TGTGCCAGCAGTTACTCCCCAGGGACTAACTATGGCTACACCTTC
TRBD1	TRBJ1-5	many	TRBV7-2	CASSLQGQGPQPQHF	TGTGCCAGCAGCTTACAAGGACAGGGACCTCAGCCCCAGCATTTT
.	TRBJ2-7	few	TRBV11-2	CASSLQAASYEQYF	TGTGCCAGCAGCCTACAGGCTGCCTCCTACGAGCAGTACTTC
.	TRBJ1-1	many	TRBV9	CASSPQPLPGTEAFF	TGTGCCAGCAGCCCCCAACCCCTCCCGGGTACTGAAGCTTTCTTT
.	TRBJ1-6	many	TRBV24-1	CATSDSGPYSPLHF	TGTGCCACCAGTGATTCCGGACCTTATTCACCCCTCCACTTT